This T cell receptor (beta chain) comes out of a study of shared clonotypes between healthy human individuals. Tens of thousands of T cell genomes (approximately 0.2 ug DNA) went into each sorted-subset replicate. Under the authors' procedure: For the immunoSEQ data, sequences were junction-only without quality scores, so filtering differed. Repertoires were generated with immunoSEQ multiplex PCR, while TCRdb's copy carries only in-frame clones and drops some. The DNA was the basis for D and trimming; V, J and clone size are from that table. The sample yields more than 1,200,000 clones, approximately 98.5% seen once. On this clone: Its antigen is not known.

Whole-study results and caveats: Among donors, the sharing of clonotypes was expected to be influenced by sequencing depth.

The sequence came from a man aged 25 to 40 in good health. Sequenced: naive CD4+ T cells sorted from blood. As for subset: CD45RA+ positively selected.

This CDR3 is CASSLDGPQPQHF. The CDR3 bases are TGCGCCAGCAGCTTAGATGGACCTCAGCCCCAGCATTTT. The chain joins TRBV5-1 to TRBJ1-5; D is ambiguous. Looked up from germline, CDR1 is SGHRS and CDR2 is YFSETQ. The CDR3 runs 13 residues. The V and J ends lost 2 bases and 6 bases respectively, with 9 bases between them.